Listed here are 26 T cell receptor beta chains from one sample, sequenced in a study of blood T cell repertoires in COVID-19. Sequencing used immunoSEQ multiplex PCR; TCRdb keeps in-frame clones, though not all of them. Seen here are around 190,000 clones, roughly 77% observed once, and the top ten hold 7.5% to 10%. Sequenced sample: PBMCs or T cells enriched from blood (not recorded which). Receptors originate from a middle-aged man who had recovered from COVID-19.

J is TRBJ1-1 and V is TRBV18; perhaps TRBD1 as D (5 bases). The CDR3 is made up of 15 amino acids. Trimming shortened V by 4 bases and J by 5 bases, and 17 bases separated the two germline ends. Germline CDR1 and CDR2: KGHSH and LQKENI. CDR3 sequence (DNA): TGTGCCAGCTCACAAGGGCCCAGGGTGAGGACTGAAGCTTTCTTT. Translating gives CASSQGPRVRTEAFF.

This chain uses TRBV4-2 with TRBJ1-2; D possibly corresponds to TRBD1 (6 bases). Germline V gene lookup returns CDR1 LGHNA and CDR2 YNFKEQ. Trimming took off 4 bases at V and 6 bases at J, with 21 bases between the two ends. CDR3 length equals 16 residues. The CDR3 here is CASSPGGIGGVHGYTF. The CDR3 coding sequence is TGTGCCAGCAGCCCGGGAGGTATAGGGGGGGTGCATGGCTACACCTTC.

V gene TRBV14 combines with J gene TRBJ2-1, with D unclear. Germline-derived CDR1 and CDR2 are SGHDN and FVKESK. This CDR3 is 11 amino acids long. V gave up 4 bases and J gave up 10 bases, with 8 bases separating them. CDR3 in DNA: TGTGCCAGCAGCCTGGCATCCGAGCAGTTCTTC. Translation gives CASSLASEQFF. Full variable domain (outside the CDR3, taken from reference TRBV14 and TRBJ2-1): EAGVTQFPSHSVIEKGQTVTLRCDPISGHDNLYWYRRVMGKEIKFLLHFVKESKQDESGMPNNRFLAERTGGTYSTLKVQPAELEDSGVYFCASSLASEQFFGPGTRLTVL.

This chain links TRBV2 with TRBJ2-5; D is unclear. The V end lost 2 bases, the J end lost 1 base, and 5 bases lay between the germline ends. CDR3 length equals 13 residues. Per the germline V gene, CDR1 is SNHLY and CDR2 is FYNNEI. CDR3 loop: CASSESVQETQYF. CDR3 coding DNA: TGTGCCAGCAGTGAATCCGTCCAAGAGACCCAGTACTTC.

Points on this clone: Other DNA variants within this sample encode the same CDR3. J is TRBJ2-7 and V is TRBV5-1; 7 nucleotides align to TRBD1. From germline, CDR1 is SGHRS and CDR2 YFSETQ. J gave up 2 bases and V 0 bases, and 2 bases lay outside the gene matches. The CDR3 length is 14 residues. The DNA of the CDR3 is TGCGCCAGCAGCTTGGCTCAGGGGGCCTACGAGCAGTACTTC. Residues: CASSLAQGAYEQYF.

V usage is TRBV24-1 and J usage is TRBJ2-1, with 9 bases aligning to TRBD2. CDR1 and CDR2 (germline): KGHDR, SFDVKD. The V gene end was trimmed by 4 bases and the J gene end by 0 bases; junction bases not matched to a gene: 3. The CDR3 is made up of 16 amino acids. The CDR3 DNA is TGTGCCACCAGTGACTTTAGCGGGGGCTCCTACAATGAGCAGTTCTTC. Its translation is CATSDFSGGSYNEQFF.

The V gene is TRBV28, the J gene TRBJ2-1; the match to TRBD2 covers 12 bases. The V gene's germline CDR1 is MDHEN and CDR2 SYDVKM. V shed 3 bases and J 2 bases; nucleotides not matched to a gene: 2. The CDR3 is 16 residues long. The CDR3 DNA sequence: TGTGCCAGCAGTTTCCCTAGCGGGGGGGCCTACAATGAGCAGTTCTTC. This encodes CASSFPSGGAYNEQFF.

The chain uses TRBV27 and TRBJ2-1; TRBD2 aligns across 8 bases. This CDR3 region has 19 residues. With 4 bases clipped from V and 4 bases from J, the junction kept 18 bases outside the gene matches. Germline loops: CDR1 MNHEY, CDR2 SMNVEV (reference sequence). CDR3 nucleotides: TGTGCCAGCAGTTCAAACACGGGACGAGGAGCGGGAGATTACAATGAGCAGTTCTTC. It yields the protein CASSSNTGRGAGDYNEQFF.

The V call is TRBV5-1, the J call TRBJ1-2; 9 nucleotides agree with TRBD1. Germline loops: CDR1 SGHRS, CDR2 YFSETQ. The CDR3 is 16 residues long. The junction had 16 bases not matched to a gene; V was cut back by 5 bases and J by 8 bases. This CDR3 is CASSSPQGARGWGYTF. The CDR3 DNA sequence: TGCGCCAGCAGTTCCCCACAGGGGGCGCGGGGTTGGGGCTACACCTTC.

This clone was picked up a small number of times. CDR3 DNA sequence: TGCGCCAGCAGCCTAGTCAAGAGCGGGGGCCGCCAAGAGACCCAGTACTTC. Its protein product is CASSLVKSGGRQETQYF. This chain uses TRBV4-1 with TRBJ2-5, with 8 bases identical to TRBD2. There are 17 residues in the CDR3. Germline CDR1 is MGHRA and CDR2 is YSYEKL. With 4 bases clipped from V and 1 base from J, the junction kept 11 bases outside the gene matches.

V usage is TRBV5-1 and J usage is TRBJ2-7; 12 positions match TRBD1. CDR3 size: 14 residues. With V trimmed by 3 bases and J by 7 bases, 5 bases remained unmatched. CDR1 SGHRS and CDR2 YFSETQ come from the germline V gene. The CDR3 region has the DNA TGCGCCAGCAGCTGGGGACAGGGGGCGAGAGAGCAGTACTTC. This translates into CASSWGQGAREQYF.

This chain links TRBV21-1 with TRBJ2-3; TRBD2, the D gene given by the table, was not confirmed from the DNA. TRBV21-1 is a documented pseudogene. The CDR3 extends over 17 amino acids. The chain's CDR3 is CASSKAESGGASDTQYF. CDR3 DNA sequence: TGTGCCAGCAGCAAAGCAGAAAGCGGGGGGGCCAGTGATACGCAGTATTTT.

V and J are TRBV7-6 and TRBJ2-6; the D is unclear. The germline V gene has CDR1 SGHVS and CDR2 FNYEAQ. V was shortened by 5 bases and J by 3 bases, with 11 bases between the two germline ends. This CDR3 has 15 amino acids. CDR3 coding DNA: TGTGCCAGCAGCCCGGAGTGGGTTGGGGCCAACGTCCTGACTTTC. It codes for CASSPEWVGANVLTF. The full variable domain, its missing parts supplied by reference TRBV7-6 and TRBJ2-6, is GAGVSQSPRYKVTKRGQDVALRCDPISGHVSLYWYRQALGQGPEFLTYFNYEAQQDKSGLPNDRFSAERPEGSISTLTIQRTEQRDSAMYRCASSPEWVGANVLTFGAGSRLTVL.

V usage is TRBV9 and J usage is TRBJ2-3, with 11 positions matching TRBD1. Looked up from germline, CDR1 is SGDLS and CDR2 is YYNGEE. The CDR3 consists of 17 residues. V was clipped by 4 bases and J by 3 bases; unmatched bases: 10. The CDR3 here is CASSLLPGTGGTDTQYF. CDR3 sequence (DNA): TGTGCCAGCAGCCTCCTTCCTGGGACAGGGGGTACAGATACGCAGTATTTT.

The chain recombines TRBV10-2 with TRBJ1-1; 12 nucleotides align to TRBD1. This CDR3 region has 18 residues. Germline CDR1 WSHSY, CDR2 SAAADI. V gave up 8 bases and J gave up 0 bases; unmatched junction bases: 13. CDR3 coding DNA: TGCGCCAGCTTTGAGCCCCGGGACAGGGGGCCAATGAACACTGAAGCTTTCTTT. Its protein product is CASFEPRDRGPMNTEAFF.

The chain links TRBV28 to TRBJ1-5; the D gene is possibly TRBD1 (5 bases). The ends were cut back, 7 bases at V and 0 bases at J, with 16 bases in the middle. There are 16 residues in the CDR3. Per germline, CDR1 MDHEN and CDR2 SYDVKM. CDR3 sequence: CASMYTGGYSNQPQHF. The CDR3 region has the DNA TGTGCCAGCATGTACACGGGGGGATATAGCAATCAGCCCCAGCATTTT.

The J gene is TRBJ1-3, the V gene TRBV3-1 (or the pseudogene TRBV3-2), with 8 bases identical to TRBD1. V shed 3 bases and J 3 bases; nucleotides not matched to a gene: 7. The germline V gene encodes CDR1 LGHDT and CDR2 YNNKEL (reference sequence). The CDR3 loop spans 16 amino acids. CDR3 protein: CASSHRTGGYGNTIYF. The CDR3 nucleotides read TGTGCCAGCAGCCACCGCACAGGGGGATATGGAAACACCATATATTTT.

The J gene is TRBJ1-1, the V gene TRBV6-1; 7 nucleotides match TRBD1. The CDR3 contains 16 residues. V was clipped by 3 bases and J by 4 bases; unmatched bases: 11. The germline CDR1 and CDR2 sequences are MNHNS and SASEGT. CDR3 region: CASSDRQGARGTEAFF. Here the CDR3 DNA reads TGTGCCAGCAGTGATAGACAGGGCGCAAGAGGCACTGAAGCTTTCTTT.

V and J are TRBV5-4 and TRBJ2-1; 8 bases are shared with TRBD2. This CDR3 has 15 amino acids. The germline V gene has CDR1 SGHNT and CDR2 YYREEE (reference sequence). V shed 1 base and J 5 bases; nucleotides not matched to a gene: 5. CDR3 in DNA: TGTGCCAGCAGCTTGCCGGGGGGGTTACACAATGAGCAGTTCTTC. Protein sequence: CASSLPGGLHNEQFF.

The rearrangement uses TRBV4-1 and TRBJ1-2, with TRBD1 identical over 7 bases. The CDR3 sequence is 15 residues long. Unmatched junction bases numbered 5, after V lost 0 bases and J lost 4 bases. CDR1 MGHRA and CDR2 YSYEKL come from the germline V gene. CDR3 sequence (DNA): TGCGCCAGCAGCCAAGAGACAGGGACGGGCTATGGCTACACCTTC. Its protein product is CASSQETGTGYGYTF.

The rearrangement joins TRBV4-1 to TRBJ2-1; no firm D call. This CDR3 is 11 amino acids long. Germline values: CDR1 MGHRA, CDR2 YSYEKL. Between the trimmed V and J ends, which lost 4 bases and 7 bases, there was a span of 5 bases. The chain's CDR3 is CASSRANEQFF. CDR3 bases: TGCGCCAGCAGCCGGGCGAATGAGCAGTTCTTC.

The V gene is TRBV9, the J gene TRBJ2-3; no definite D call. The CDR3 is 15 residues long. Germline V gene data show CDR1 as SGDLS and CDR2 as YYNGEE. Trimming cost V 0 bases and J 4 bases, with 12 bases left between them. DNA of the CDR3: TGTGCCAGCAGCGTAGCTTCCTCTTCAGCAGATACGCAGTATTTT. The encoded protein is CASSVASSSADTQYF. Together with reference TRBV9 and TRBJ2-3, the CDR3 gives the full variable domain: DSGVTQTPKHLITATGQRVTLRCSPRSGDLSVYWYQQSLDQGLQFLIQYYNGEERAKGNILERFSAQQFPDLHSELNLSSLELGDSALYFCASSVASSSADTQYFGPGTRLTVL.

The CDR3 nucleotides read TGTGCCAGCAGCCCCTTACAGGTTTCCTATGGCTACACCTTC. It translates to CASSPLQVSYGYTF. The rearrangement joins TRBV5-6 to TRBJ1-2; tentatively, D is TRBD1 (5 bases). V was trimmed by 4 bases and J by 4 bases, leaving 14 bases between them. Germline V gives CDR1 SGHDT, CDR2 YYEEEE. The CDR3 has 14 amino acids.

On this clone itself: Other DNA sequences in this sample translate to the same CDR3. V gene TRBV5-1 combines with J gene TRBJ2-1, with 7 bases identical to TRBD2. This CDR3 is built from 15 residues. The V gene's germline CDR1 is SGHRS and CDR2 YFSETQ. The J segment lost 0 bases and the V segment lost 0 bases, leaving 0 bases of the junction unmatched. The CDR3 nucleotides read TGCGCCAGCAGCTTGGGGACTAGCTCCTACAATGAGCAGTTCTTC. Its translation: CASSLGTSSYNEQFF.

This clone has only one observation. The chain links TRBV5-1 to TRBJ2-5; D possibly corresponds to TRBD1 (6 bases). CDR1 is SGHRS, CDR2 YFSETQ, per germline. V lost 4 bases to trimming and J lost 7 bases, with 11 bases between them. The CDR3 is made up of 12 amino acids. Written as DNA, the CDR3 is TGCGCCAGCAGCCAACGAGGGGGGACCCAGTACTTC. Protein product: CASSQRGGTQYF.

This chain links TRBV5-4 with TRBJ2-1, with 10 bases lining up with TRBD2. Germline trimming cut 1 base from V and 8 bases from J; bases unmatched to any gene: 6. This CDR3 is 15 amino acids long. Germline V gene sequence: CDR1 SGHNT, CDR2 YYREEE (reference sequence). CDR3: CASSLLEREGHEQFF. In DNA form, the CDR3 reads TGTGCCAGCAGCTTGTTGGAGCGGGAGGGCCATGAGCAGTTCTTC.